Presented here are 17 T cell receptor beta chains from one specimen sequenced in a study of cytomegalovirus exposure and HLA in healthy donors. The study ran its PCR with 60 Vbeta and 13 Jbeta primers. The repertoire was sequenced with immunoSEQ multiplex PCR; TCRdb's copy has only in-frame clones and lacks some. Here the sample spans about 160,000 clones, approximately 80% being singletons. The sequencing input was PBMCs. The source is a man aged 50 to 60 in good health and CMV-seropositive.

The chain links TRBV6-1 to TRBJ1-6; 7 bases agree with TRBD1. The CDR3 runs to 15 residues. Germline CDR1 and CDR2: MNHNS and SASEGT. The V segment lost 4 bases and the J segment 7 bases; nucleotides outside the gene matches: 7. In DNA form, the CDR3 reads TGTGCCAGCAGTGCTTACCAGGGGGGAAATTCACCCCTCCACTTT. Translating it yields CASSAYQGGNSPLHF.

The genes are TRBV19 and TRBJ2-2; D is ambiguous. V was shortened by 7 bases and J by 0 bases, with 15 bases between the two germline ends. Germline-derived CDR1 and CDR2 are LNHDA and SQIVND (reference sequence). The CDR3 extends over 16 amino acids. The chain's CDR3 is CASIFWSVSNTGELFF. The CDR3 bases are TGTGCCAGTATCTTCTGGAGCGTCTCGAACACCGGGGAGCTGTTTTTT. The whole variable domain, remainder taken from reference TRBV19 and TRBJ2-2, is DGGITQSPKYLFRKEGQNVTLSCEQNLNHDAMYWYRQDPGQGLRLIYYSQIVNDFQKGDIAEGYSVSREKKESFPLTVTSAQKNPTAFYLCASIFWSVSNTGELFFGEGSRLTVL.

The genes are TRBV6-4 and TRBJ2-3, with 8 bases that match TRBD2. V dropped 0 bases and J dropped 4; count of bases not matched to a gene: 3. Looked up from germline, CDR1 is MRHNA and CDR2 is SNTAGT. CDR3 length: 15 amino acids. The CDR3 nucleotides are TGTGCCAGCAGTGACTCTGGACTAGCCGCAGATACGCAGTATTTT. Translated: CASSDSGLAADTQYF.

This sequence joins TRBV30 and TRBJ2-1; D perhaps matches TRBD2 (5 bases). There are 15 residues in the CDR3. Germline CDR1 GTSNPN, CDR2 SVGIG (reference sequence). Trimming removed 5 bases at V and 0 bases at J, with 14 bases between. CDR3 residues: CAWGERAASYNEQFF. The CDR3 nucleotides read TGTGCCTGGGGGGAGAGGGCGGCCTCCTACAATGAGCAGTTCTTC. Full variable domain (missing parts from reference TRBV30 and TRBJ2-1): SQTIHQWPATLVQPVGSPLSLECTVEGTSNPNLYWYRQAAGRGLQLLFYSVGIGQISSEVPQNLSASRPQDRQFILSSKKLLLSDSGFYLCAWGERAASYNEQFFGPGTRLTVL.

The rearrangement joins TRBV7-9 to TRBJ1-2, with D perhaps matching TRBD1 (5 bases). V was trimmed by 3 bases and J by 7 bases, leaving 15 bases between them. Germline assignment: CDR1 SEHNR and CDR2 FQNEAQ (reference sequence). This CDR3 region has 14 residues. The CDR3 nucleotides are TGTGCCAGCAGCTTCGAGGGGAGGTCTGGTGGCTACACCTTC. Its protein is CASSFEGRSGGYTF.

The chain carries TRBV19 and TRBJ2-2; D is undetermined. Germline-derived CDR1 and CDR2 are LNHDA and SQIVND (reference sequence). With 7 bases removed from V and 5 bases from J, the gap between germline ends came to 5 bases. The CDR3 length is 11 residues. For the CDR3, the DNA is TGTGCCAGTACAGGTACCGGGGAGCTGTTTTTT. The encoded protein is CASTGTGELFF.

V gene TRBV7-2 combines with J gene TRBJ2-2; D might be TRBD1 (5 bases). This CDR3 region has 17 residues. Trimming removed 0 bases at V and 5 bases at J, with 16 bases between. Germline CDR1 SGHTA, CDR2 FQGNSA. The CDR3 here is CASSLAIRELRTGELFF. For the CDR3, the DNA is TGTGCCAGCAGCTTAGCCATCAGGGAATTGAGGACCGGGGAGCTGTTTTTT.

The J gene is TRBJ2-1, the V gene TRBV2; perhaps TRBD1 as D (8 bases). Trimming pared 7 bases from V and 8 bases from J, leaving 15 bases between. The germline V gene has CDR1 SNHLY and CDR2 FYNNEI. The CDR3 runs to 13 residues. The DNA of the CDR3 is TGTGCCAGCAACTACAGGGGGAGGGATGAGCAGTTCTTC. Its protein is CASNYRGRDEQFF.

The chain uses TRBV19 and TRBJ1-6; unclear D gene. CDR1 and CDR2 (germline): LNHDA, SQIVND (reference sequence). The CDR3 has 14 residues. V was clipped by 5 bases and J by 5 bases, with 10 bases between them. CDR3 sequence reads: CASSSSGNNSPLHF. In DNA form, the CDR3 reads TGTGCCAGTAGTTCATCGGGGAATAATTCACCCCTCCACTTT.

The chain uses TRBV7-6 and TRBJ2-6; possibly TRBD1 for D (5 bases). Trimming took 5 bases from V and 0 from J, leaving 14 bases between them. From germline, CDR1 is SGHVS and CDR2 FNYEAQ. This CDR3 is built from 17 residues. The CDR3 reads CASSPGIPNSGANVLTF. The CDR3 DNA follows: TGTGCCAGCAGCCCAGGGATTCCCAACTCTGGGGCCAACGTCCTGACTTTC.

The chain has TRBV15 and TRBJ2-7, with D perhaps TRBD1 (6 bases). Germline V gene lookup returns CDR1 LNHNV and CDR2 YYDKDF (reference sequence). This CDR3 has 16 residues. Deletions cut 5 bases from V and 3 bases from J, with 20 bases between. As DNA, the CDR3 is TGTGCCACCAGCGACAATAAGGGACATCTAAGCTACGAGCAGTACTTC. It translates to CATSDNKGHLSYEQYF.

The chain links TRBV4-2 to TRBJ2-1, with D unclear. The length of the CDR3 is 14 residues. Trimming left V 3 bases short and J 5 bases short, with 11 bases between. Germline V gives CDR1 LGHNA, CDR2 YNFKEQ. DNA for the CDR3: TGTGCCAGCAGCCAGATCATACAACACAATGAGCAGTTCTTC. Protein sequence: CASSQIIQHNEQFF.

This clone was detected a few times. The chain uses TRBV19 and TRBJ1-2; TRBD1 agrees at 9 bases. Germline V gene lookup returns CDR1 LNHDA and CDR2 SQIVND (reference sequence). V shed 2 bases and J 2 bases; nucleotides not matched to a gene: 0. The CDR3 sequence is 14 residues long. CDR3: CASSITGGNYGYTF. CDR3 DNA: TGTGCCAGTAGTATAACAGGGGGCAACTATGGCTACACCTTC.

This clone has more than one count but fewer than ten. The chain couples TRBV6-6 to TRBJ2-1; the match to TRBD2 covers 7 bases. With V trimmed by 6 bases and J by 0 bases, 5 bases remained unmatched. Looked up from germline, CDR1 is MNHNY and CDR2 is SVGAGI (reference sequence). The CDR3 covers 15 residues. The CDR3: CASRLSGFSYNEQFF. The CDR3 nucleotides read TGTGCCAGCAGACTTAGCGGGTTCTCCTACAATGAGCAGTTCTTC.

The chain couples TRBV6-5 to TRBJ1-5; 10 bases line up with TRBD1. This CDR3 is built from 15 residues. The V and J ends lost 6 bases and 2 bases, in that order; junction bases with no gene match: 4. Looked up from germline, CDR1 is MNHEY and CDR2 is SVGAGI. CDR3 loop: CASRRGQGRNQPQHF. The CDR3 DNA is TGTGCCAGCAGAAGGGGACAGGGGCGCAATCAGCCCCAGCATTTT.

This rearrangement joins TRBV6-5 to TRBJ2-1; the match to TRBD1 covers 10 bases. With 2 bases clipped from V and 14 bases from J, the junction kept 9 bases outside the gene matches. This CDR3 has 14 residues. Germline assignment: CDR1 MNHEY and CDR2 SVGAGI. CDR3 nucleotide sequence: TGTGCCAGCAGTTACGAGGAAAAGACAGGGGGCGAGTTCTTC. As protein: CASSYEEKTGGEFF.

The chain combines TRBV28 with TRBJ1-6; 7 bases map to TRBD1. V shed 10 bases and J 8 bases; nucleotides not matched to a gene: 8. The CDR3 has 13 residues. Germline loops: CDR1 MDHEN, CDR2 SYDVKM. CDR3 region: CAIQGVSDSPLHF. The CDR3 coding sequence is TGTGCCATCCAGGGGGTGTCGGATTCACCCCTCCACTTT.